This T cell receptor beta chain was identified in a study of shared clonotypes between healthy human individuals (TCRdb year 2020). Concerning the study at large: Three men and two women, aged 18 to 49 years, made up the cohort. For each donor, CD4 naive and CD4 memory were each run on three plates, CD8 naive on two plates, and CD8 memory on one plate. To estimate repertoire size and how much clonotype sharing occurs between individuals, the study deeply sequenced the blood TCR repertoires of several healthy adults. Libraries were prepared and TCR repertoires were sequenced by different laboratories using diverse techniques, in order to increase sequencing depth and limit assay-specific biases. Each donor's leukapheresis produced roughly between about 0.9 and 9.5 billion PBMCs.

After removal of 6 bases from V and 8 bases from J, the junction retains 11 bases not matched to a gene. The germline V gene encodes CDR1 WSHSY and CDR2 SAAADI. The CDR3 contains 14 residues, cysteine and phenylalanine counted. Left in the record is the CDR3 DNA by itself, 42 bases read in frame from the first base. Using the deep immunoSEQ assay, TCR CDR3 regions were amplified from genomic DNA by multiplex PCR. For each cell subset, the extracted genomic DNA was distributed evenly across all wells of several immunoSEQ 96-well plates, and each plate served as one replicate. For sorted subsets, approximately 210 ng of genomic DNA, equivalent to 30,000 or so T cell genomes, went into each replicate PCR. Purified libraries were measured with a Qubit 3.0 fluorometer, size-checked on a Bioanalyzer 2100, and measured again with the KAPA Library Quantification kit. Every immunoSEQ 96-well plate was sequenced on a dedicated single-read 150-cycle Illumina NextSeq 550 flow cell. The study's own analysis went as follows. Because only junctional sequences without quality scores were contained in the immunoSEQ output, filtering matching that applied to full-length reads could not be performed. Sequences were annotated with PyIR, a Python wrapper for IgBLAST v1.9, using IMGT germline references to assign V/J genes and CDR3. Reads with weak V/J assignments (E-value above 1e-6), missing CDR3, stop codons, out-of-frame junctions, or ambiguous translated residues were removed. V3J clonotypes were defined by identical inferred V gene, J gene, and CDR3 amino acid sequence. The percentage overlap between two repertoires was calculated by dividing the number of shared unique clonotypes by the size of the smaller repertoire. Repertoire richness was assessed with RTK rarefaction, the Chao1 estimator, and Recon v2.1 estimates of unobserved clonotypes. OLGA was used to compute generation probabilities for all TCRbeta clonotypes that the gDNA method yielded from a handful of donors. TCRdb's version of the immuneACCESS table is confined to in-frame rearrangements and falls short of the full clone set. An unresolved V gene accounts for under half of the shortfall where checked; the remainder is of unknown origin. The D gene and trimming were derived from the DNA, and the V and J assignments and clone size from that table. This sample is represented by approximately 530,000 clones; about 96% of them were singletons. The ten largest clones capture about 0.06% of the sample.

The donors were healthy, HIV-negative adults who had no recently reported acute infections or vaccinations. Every donor was a Caucasian adult living in Nashville, Tennessee, USA. Magnetic negative selection was used to enrich CD4+ T cells, after which naive cells were positively selected on CD45RA and the negative fraction became the memory subset. Blood was collected by leukapheresis, and PBMCs were isolated by Ficoll-Histopaque density gradient centrifugation and then cryopreserved in liquid nitrogen vapor phase. Analytical flow cytometry was used to check the purity and quantity of each magnetically sorted T cell population. From each sorted fraction, genomic DNA was isolated and quantified by UV absorbance on a Nanodrop 2000c. Details on this clone: It lacks a known antigen. Per-base quality was not reported, and no clone a single base away is much larger than it.

The full study reports these points: Sharing across a few donors was observed for 5% to 6.5% of naive CD4, under 4% of naive CD8, 2% to 2.5% of memory CD4, and around 0.4% of memory CD8 clonotypes. The genetic and exposure-history diversity represented was limited by the small number of donors. Naive subsets generally had larger estimated clonotype richness than memory subsets. Incomplete sequencing was indicated by rarefaction of sorted-subset datasets, despite the large sequencing depth. Based on pairwise subsampling, the degree of clonotype sharing among donors was expected to be affected by sequencing depth. Compared with non-shared clonotypes, the clonotypes found in all four sorted-subset donors had higher generation probabilities. Sampling was limited to blood, and TCR repertoires in tissue likely differ from TCR repertoires in blood.

This receptor was obtained from a woman in her twenties or thirties in good health. The rearrangement joined TRBV10-2 to TRBJ1-1; the junction holds 8 bases that match TRBD1. The sample taken for sequencing was naive CD4+ T cells sorted from blood. Sample cell subset or site, as interpreted from the label and publication: CD45RA+ positively selected. This receptor has the CDR3 CASRPNAQGGEAFF. The bases are TGCGCCAGCAGACCTAATGCACAGGGGGGAGAAGCTTTCTTT.